This TCR beta chain was retrieved from a study of cytomegalovirus exposure and HLA in healthy donors. Germline V gene lookup returns CDR1 SGHRS and CDR2 YFSETQ. The length of the CDR3 is 14 residues. Turning to this clone: Its target is unknown.

At sampling all donors were nominally healthy, likely with unrecorded immune exposures. The PCR had 60 Vbeta and 13 Jbeta primers. Assay: immunoSEQ multiplex PCR; the TCRdb copy retains only in-frame clones and omits some. The sample carries about 150,000 clones, 75% recorded once. Study outcomes and limitations: The Asian-associated ancestry cluster reportedly had fewer N-insertions than the approximately 670-donor mean in a later analysis. The study designated 160 or so TCR beta chains cytomegalovirus-associated. Solely CMV serostatus was available to characterize immune exposure.

The TCR originated in a man between 18 and 29 years old in good health and CMV-seropositive. The rearrangement joins TRBV5-1 to TRBJ2-5; possible D gene TRBD1, 6 bases. The tail of the sequence fits TRBJ2-7 better, so the J call may be wrong. The sequencing input was PBMCs. In DNA, the CDR3 is TGCGCCAGCAGCTTTAACAGGGCCCCCGCCGAGCAGTACTTC. It specifies CASSFNRAPAEQYF.